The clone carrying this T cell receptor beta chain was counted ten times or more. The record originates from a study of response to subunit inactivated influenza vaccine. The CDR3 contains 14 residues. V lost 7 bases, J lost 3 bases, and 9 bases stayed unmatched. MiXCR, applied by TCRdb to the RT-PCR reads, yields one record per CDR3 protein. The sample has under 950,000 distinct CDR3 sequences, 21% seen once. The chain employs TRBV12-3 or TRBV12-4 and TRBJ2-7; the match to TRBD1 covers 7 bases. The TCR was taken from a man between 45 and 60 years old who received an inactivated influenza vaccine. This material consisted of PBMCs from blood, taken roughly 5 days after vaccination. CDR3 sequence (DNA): TGTGCCAGCACCATACAGGGGATCAACTACGAGCAGTACTTC. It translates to CASTIQGINYEQYF.